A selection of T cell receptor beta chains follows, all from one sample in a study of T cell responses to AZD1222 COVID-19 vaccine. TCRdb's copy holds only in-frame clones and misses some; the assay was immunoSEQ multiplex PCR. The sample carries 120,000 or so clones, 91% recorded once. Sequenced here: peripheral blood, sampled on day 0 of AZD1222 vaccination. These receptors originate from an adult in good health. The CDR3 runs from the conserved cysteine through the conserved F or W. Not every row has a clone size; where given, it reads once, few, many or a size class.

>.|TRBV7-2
CASSPVFGFLQPQHF
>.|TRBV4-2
CASSQEGVLEQYF
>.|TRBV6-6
CASSQSMSSYNEQFF
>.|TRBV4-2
CASSQDLSSYGYTF
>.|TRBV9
CASSVTGTSYEQYF
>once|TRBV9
CASSALGPGEQYF
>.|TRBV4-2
CASSQQTGGNTEAFF
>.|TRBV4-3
CASSQELGGVGYTF
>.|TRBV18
CASSPLTEETQYF
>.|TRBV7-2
CASSFSDRGHEKLFF
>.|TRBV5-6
CASSLLGTTEAFF
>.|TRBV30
CAWPSRTSGRIRNGTGELFF
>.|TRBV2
CASRENTEAFF
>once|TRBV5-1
CASSLEGTGGEKLFF
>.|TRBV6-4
CASSGSLGTEAFF
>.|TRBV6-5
CASSYLGSGSRYEQYF
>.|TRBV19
CASSTRRPGMGDNEQFF
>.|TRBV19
CASRATSPSSYNEQFF
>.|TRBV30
CALIKTVGYTEAFF
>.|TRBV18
CASSLTEYEQYF
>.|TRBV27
CASSSLSGQPQHF
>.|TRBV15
CATSRDIWTDSNQPQHF
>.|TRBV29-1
CSVGGADSGTTYNEQFF
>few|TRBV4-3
CASSPRVLLRGNTDTQYF
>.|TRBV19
CASSLMWTGDTEAFF
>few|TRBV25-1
CASRPHGTTNVLTF
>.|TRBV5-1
CASSLAGGIGETQYF
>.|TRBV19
CASIGIRERGWYNEQFF
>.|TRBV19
CASYPPGQGNQPQHF
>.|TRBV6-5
CASSTGEGGANVLTF
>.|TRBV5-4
CASSTRTGGTGELFF
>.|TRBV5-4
CASSSGQGAPAFF
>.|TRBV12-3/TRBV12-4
CASSFRGLYEQYF
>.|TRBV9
CASSARLAGYRNEQFF
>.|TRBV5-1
CASSLDGGRNSPLHF
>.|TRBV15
CATSRGLAGDNEQFF
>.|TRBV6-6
CASSYSGGLDEQYF
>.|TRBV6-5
CASSYGTGQSGYTF
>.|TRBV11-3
CASRDDRGFSYEQYF
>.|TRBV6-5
CASRLTANTGELFF
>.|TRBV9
CASSARAVPLETQYF
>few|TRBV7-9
CASSPGQGEQYF
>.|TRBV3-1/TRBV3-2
CACRGKGYYGYTF
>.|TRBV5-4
CASSDLWGYTF
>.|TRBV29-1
CSVEDLGRDYGYTF
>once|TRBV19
CASSRTLTGYTF
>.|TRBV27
CASSPGLASPYEQYF